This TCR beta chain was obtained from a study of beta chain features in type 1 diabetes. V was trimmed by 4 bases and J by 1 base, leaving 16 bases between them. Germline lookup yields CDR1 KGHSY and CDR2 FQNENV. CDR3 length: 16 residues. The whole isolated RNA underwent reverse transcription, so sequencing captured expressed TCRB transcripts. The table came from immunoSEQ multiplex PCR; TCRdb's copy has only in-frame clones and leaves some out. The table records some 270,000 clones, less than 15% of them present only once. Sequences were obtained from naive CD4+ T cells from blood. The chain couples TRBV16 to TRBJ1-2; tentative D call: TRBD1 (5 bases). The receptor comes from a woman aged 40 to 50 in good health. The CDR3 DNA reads TGTGCCAGCAGCCGCCCTCGACAGATAGTTAACTATGGCTACACCTTC. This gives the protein CASSRPRQIVNYGYTF.